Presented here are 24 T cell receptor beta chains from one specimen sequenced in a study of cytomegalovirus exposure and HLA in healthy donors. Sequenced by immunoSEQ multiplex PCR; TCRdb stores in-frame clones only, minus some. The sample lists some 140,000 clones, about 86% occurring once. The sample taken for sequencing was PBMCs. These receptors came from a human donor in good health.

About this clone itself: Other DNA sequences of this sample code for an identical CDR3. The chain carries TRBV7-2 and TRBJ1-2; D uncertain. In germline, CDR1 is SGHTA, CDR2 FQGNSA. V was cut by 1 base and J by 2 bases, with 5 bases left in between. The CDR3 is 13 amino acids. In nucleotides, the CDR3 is TGTGCCAGCAGCTTAGGTCAGAACTATGGCTACACCTTC. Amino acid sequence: CASSLGQNYGYTF.

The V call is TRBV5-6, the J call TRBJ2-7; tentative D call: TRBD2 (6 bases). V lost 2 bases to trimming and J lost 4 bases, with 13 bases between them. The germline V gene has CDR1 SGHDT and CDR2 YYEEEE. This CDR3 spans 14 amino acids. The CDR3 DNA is TGTGCCAGCAGCTTAAGGCGGGAAAGGTACGAGCAGTACTTC. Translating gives CASSLRRERYEQYF. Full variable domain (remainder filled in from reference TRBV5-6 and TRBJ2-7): DAGVTQSPTHLIKTRGQQVTLRCSPKSGHDTVSWYQQALGQGPQFIFQYYEEEERQRGNFPDRFSGHQFPNYSSELNVNALLLGDSALYLCASSLRRERYEQYFGPGTRLTVT.

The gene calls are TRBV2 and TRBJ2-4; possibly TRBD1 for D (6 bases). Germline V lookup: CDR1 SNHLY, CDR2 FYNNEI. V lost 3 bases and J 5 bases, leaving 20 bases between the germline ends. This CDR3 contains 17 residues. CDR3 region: CASSDILPGTPQNIQYF. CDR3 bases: TGTGCCAGCAGTGACATTCTCCCCGGGACACCACAAAACATTCAGTACTTC.

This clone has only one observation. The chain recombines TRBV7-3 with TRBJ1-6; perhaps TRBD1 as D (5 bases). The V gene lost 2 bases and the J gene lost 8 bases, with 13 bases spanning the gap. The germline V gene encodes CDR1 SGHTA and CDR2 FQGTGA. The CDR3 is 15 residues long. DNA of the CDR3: TGTGCCAGCAGCTTAGACAGCTCTACGGATTCACCCCTCCACTTT. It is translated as CASSLDSSTDSPLHF.

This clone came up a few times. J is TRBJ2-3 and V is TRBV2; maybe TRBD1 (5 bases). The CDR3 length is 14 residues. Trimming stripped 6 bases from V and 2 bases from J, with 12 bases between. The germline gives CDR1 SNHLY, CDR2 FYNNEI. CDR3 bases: TGTGCCAGCAGAAAACAGGAAAACACAGATACGCAGTATTTT. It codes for CASRKQENTDTQYF.

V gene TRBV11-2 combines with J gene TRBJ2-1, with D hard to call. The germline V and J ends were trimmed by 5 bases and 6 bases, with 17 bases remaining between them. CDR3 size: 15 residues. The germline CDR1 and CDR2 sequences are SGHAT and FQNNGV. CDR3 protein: CASSHLEAPGNEQFF. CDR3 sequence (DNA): TGTGCCAGCAGCCATCTCGAAGCCCCAGGCAATGAGCAGTTCTTC.

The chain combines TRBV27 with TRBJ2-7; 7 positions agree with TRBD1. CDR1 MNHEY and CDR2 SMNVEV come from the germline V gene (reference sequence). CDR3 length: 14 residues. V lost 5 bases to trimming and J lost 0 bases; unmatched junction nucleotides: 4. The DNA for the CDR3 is TGTGCCAGCAGTCAAAACAGGGGCTCCTACGAGCAGTACTTC. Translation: CASSQNRGSYEQYF.

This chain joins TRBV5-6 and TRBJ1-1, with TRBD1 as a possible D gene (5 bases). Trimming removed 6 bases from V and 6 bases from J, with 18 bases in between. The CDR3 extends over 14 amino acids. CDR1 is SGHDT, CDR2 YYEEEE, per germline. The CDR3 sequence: CASTPRRQPSEAFF. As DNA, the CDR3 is TGTGCCAGCACCCCCAGAAGACAGCCGTCTGAAGCTTTCTTT.

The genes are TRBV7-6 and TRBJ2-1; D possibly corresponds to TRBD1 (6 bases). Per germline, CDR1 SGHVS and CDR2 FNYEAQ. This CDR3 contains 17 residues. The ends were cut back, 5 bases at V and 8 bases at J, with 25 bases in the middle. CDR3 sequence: CASSQQTGRGRSYEQFF. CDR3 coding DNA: TGTGCCAGCAGCCAGCAGACGGGCAGGGGTAGGAGTTATGAGCAGTTCTTC.

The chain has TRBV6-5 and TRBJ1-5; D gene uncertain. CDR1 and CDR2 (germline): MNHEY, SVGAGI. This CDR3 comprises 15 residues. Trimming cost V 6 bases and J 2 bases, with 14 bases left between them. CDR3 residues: CASSSGLGGNQPQHF. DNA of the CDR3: TGTGCCAGCAGCTCAGGATTGGGAGGCAATCAGCCCCAGCATTTT.

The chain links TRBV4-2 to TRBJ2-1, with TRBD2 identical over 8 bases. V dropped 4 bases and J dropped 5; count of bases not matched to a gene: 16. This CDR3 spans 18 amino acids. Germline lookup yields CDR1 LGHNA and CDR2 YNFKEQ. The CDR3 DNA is TGTGCCAGCAGCCCAGATCTAACTAGCGGACCGTATAACAATGAGCAGTTCTTC. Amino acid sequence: CASSPDLTSGPYNNEQFF.

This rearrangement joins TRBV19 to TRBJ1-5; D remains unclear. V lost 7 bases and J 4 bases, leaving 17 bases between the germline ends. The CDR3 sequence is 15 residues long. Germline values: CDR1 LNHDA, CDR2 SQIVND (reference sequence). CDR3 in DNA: TGTGCCAGTACCCCCCTGAGACACGTGAATCAGCCCCAGCATTTT. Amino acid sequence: CASTPLRHVNQPQHF.

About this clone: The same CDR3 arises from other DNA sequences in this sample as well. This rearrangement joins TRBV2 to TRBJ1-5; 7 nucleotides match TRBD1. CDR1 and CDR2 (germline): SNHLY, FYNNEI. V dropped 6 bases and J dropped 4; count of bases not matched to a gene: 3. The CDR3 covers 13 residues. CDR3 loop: CASRPTGNQPQHF. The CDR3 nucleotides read TGTGCCAGCAGGCCGACAGGGAATCAGCCCCAGCATTTT.

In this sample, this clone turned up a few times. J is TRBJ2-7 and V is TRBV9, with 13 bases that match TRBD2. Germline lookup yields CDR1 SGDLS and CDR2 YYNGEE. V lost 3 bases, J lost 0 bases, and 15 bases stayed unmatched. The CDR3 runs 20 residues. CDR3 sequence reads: CASSAPHRGLAGESSYEQYF. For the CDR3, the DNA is TGTGCCAGCAGCGCCCCCCACCGAGGACTAGCGGGGGAGAGCTCCTACGAGCAGTACTTC.

CDR3 in DNA: TGTGCCTGGAGTATCTGGAGAACTAGCGGGACAACCGGGGAGCTGTTTTTT. Amino acid sequence: CAWSIWRTSGTTGELFF. The chain carries TRBV30 and TRBJ2-2, with 10 nucleotides matching TRBD2. The CDR3 covers 17 residues. Germline-derived CDR1 and CDR2 are GTSNPN and SVGIG (reference sequence). V trimming: 2 bases; J trimming: 5 bases; junction bases outside the gene matches: 11.

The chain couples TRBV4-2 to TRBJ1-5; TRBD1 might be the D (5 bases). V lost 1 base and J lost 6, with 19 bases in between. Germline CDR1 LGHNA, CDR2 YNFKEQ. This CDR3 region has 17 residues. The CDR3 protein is CASSQVFGREVAQPQHF. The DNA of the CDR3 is TGTGCCAGCAGCCAAGTTTTTGGCAGGGAGGTAGCTCAGCCCCAGCATTTT.

CDR3 sequence: CASSQEASMNTEAFF. DNA for the CDR3: TGCGCCAGCAGCCAAGAAGCCTCTATGAACACTGAAGCTTTCTTT. The chain combines TRBV4-1 with TRBJ1-1; D uncertain. CDR3 length: 15 amino acids. Trimming shortened V by 0 bases and J by 0 bases, and 8 bases separated the two germline ends. CDR1 and CDR2 from the germline V gene are MGHRA and YSYEKL.

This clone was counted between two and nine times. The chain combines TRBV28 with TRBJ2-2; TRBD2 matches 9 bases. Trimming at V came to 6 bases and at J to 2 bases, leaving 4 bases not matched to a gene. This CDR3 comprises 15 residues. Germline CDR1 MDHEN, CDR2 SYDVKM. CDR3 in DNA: TGTGCCAGCAGAGTTAGCGGGAGTAACACCGGGGAGCTGTTTTTT. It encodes CASRVSGSNTGELFF.

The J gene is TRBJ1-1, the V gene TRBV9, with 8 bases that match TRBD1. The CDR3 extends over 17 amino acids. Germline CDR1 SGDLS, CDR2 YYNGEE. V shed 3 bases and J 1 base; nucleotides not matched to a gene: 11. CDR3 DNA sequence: TGTGCCAGCAGCGAGAGGGCCGGGACAGGTCGGAACACTGAAGCTTTCTTT. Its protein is CASSERAGTGRNTEAFF.

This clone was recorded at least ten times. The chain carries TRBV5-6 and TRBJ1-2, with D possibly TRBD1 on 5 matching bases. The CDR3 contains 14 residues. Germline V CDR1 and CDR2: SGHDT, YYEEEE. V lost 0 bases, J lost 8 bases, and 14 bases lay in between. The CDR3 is CASSLVGGYGGYTF. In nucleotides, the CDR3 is TGTGCCAGCAGCTTGGTTGGGGGGTACGGCGGCTACACCTTC.

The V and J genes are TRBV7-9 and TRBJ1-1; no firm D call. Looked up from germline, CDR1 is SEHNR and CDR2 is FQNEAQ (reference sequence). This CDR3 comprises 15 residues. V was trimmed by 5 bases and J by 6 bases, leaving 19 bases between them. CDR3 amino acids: CASSTRVPDWAEAFF. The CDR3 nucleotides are TGTGCCAGCAGCACCCGGGTCCCTGATTGGGCTGAAGCTTTCTTT.

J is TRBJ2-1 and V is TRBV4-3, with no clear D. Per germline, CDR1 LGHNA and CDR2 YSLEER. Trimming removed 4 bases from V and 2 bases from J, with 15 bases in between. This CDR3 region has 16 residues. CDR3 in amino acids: CASSRVLGYPYNEQFF. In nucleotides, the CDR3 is TGCGCCAGCAGCCGGGTTCTGGGCTACCCCTACAATGAGCAGTTCTTC.

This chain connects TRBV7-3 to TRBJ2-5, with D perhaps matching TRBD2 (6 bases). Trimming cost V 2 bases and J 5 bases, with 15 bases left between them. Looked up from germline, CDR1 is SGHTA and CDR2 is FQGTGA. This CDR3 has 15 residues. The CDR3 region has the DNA TGTGCCAGCAGCTTAGCGGGAAACTCCCCCGAGACCCAGTACTTC. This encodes CASSLAGNSPETQYF.

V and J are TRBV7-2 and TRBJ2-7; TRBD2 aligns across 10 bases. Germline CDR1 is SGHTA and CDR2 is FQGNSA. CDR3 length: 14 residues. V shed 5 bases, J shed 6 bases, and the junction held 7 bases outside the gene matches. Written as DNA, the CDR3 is TGTGCCAGCAGCACACTAGCGGGGAAGGGCGAGCAGTACTTC. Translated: CASSTLAGKGEQYF.